The clone carrying this TCR beta chain was observed once. V gave up 4 bases and J gave up 5 bases; unmatched junction bases: 7. Germline values: CDR1 SEHNR, CDR2 FQNEAQ (reference sequence). The CDR3 loop spans 15 amino acids. The sample comes from a study of blood T cell repertoires in COVID-19. Study-level background: From the United States, Italy and Spain came samples of acute and convalescent COVID-19. PBMCs, B-cell-depleted T cells, or T cells provided the cDNA or gDNA that made up the material.

Per the original data handling: Amplifying reference gene primers gave estimates of nucleated cell counts. Data came from immunoSEQ multiplex PCR; TCRdb stores just in-frame clones and leaves some out. D and trimming were read from the DNA, whereas the V and J calls and clone size are those reported in that table. The table has some 94,000 clones, roughly 87% seen once. The chain joins TRBV7-9 to TRBJ1-4, with 7 bases lining up with TRBD1. The sample comprised peripheral blood. The origin of this receptor is a woman in her sixties with COVID-19, enrolled during active disease. This CDR3 reads CASSWGTATNEKLFF. The CDR3, as DNA: TGTGCCAGCAGCTGGGGGACAGCTACAAATGAAAAACTGTTTTTT.